The 5 T cell receptor beta chains below were found in one sample sequenced in a study of PD-L1 blockade in urothelial cancer. Using immunoSEQ multiplex PCR, the repertoire was profiled, and TCRdb retains in-frame clones only, with some absent. The sample lists about 100,000 clones, approximately 85% occurring once. Sequences were derived from PBMCs, sampled around atezolizumab (anti-PD-L1) treatment. The source of these receptors is a man aged 45-65 years with urothelial cancer.

This clone was detected only a few times. The chain recombines TRBV5-1 with TRBJ1-1; 8 bases fit TRBD1. The CDR3 spans 14 residues. The V gene end was trimmed by 4 bases and the J gene end by 4 bases; junction bases not matched to a gene: 6. The germline V gene has CDR1 SGHRS and CDR2 YFSETQ. CDR3 coding DNA: TGCGCCAGCAGCAGGACAGGGTCGGGCACTGAAGCTTTCTTT. Translated, it gives CASSRTGSGTEAFF.

This clone turned up a few times. V is TRBV7-9 and J is TRBJ2-7, with a tentative D call TRBD1 (6 bases). V lost 8 bases and J lost 2, with 7 bases in between. Germline V CDR1 and CDR2: SEHNR, FQNEAQ (reference sequence). The CDR3 is 11 residues long. This CDR3 reads CASGQTYEQYF. As DNA, the CDR3 is TGTGCCAGCGGACAGACCTACGAGCAGTACTTC.

CDR3 region: CASSELQFNEQFF. In DNA, the CDR3 is TGTGCCAGCAGTGAGTTACAGTTCAATGAGCAGTTCTTC. The chain carries TRBV6-1 and TRBJ2-1; no definite D call. Trimming took off 3 bases at V and 6 bases at J, with 9 bases between the two ends. The length of the CDR3 is 13 residues. The germline V gene has CDR1 MNHNS and CDR2 SASEGT.

The gene calls are TRBV10-3 and TRBJ2-7; 11 bases map to TRBD2. The CDR3 extends over 14 amino acids. Germline CDR1 reads ENHRY; CDR2 reads SYGVKD. Germline trimming cut 10 bases from V and 0 bases from J; bases unmatched to any gene: 5. The CDR3 here is CATTSGTDSYEQYF. The CDR3 DNA reads TGTGCCACGACTAGCGGGACTGACTCCTACGAGCAGTACTTC.

For this clone: The germline gene is not matched at one end of the junction; a read error may be the cause. The chain links TRBV19 to TRBJ2-3; tentative D call: TRBD2 (6 bases). The CDR3 totals 14 residues. CDR1 is LNHDA and CDR2 is SQIVND in the germline V gene (reference sequence). DNA for the CDR3: TGTGCCAGCAGTAAATGGGGGGTGTCAGATACGCAGTATTTT. Translated, it gives CASSKWGVSDTQYF.